The clone carrying this T cell receptor (beta chain) showed up many times. Regions amplified from RNA transcripts were the TCR beta CDR3 regions. The HTBI primer set served for first-round RT-PCR of the TCR CDR3. MiXCR, applied by TCRdb to the multiplex PCR reads, yields one record per CDR3 protein. Among over 250,000 distinct CDR3 sequences listed, 15% to 20% were seen once. The V end lost 3 bases, the J end lost 7 bases, and 10 bases lay between the germline ends. This CDR3 is built from 13 residues. Germline CDR1 is SGHNT and CDR2 is YENEEA. This sample was included in a study of T cells in Graves' hyperthyroidism and ophthalmopathy.

Sequencing was done on a sample of blood. The TCR was taken from a woman aged 60 to 75 with Graves' ophthalmopathy. The V gene is TRBV11-3, the J gene TRBJ2-1; D possibly uses TRBD1 or TRBD2 (5 bases each). CDR3 sequence (DNA): TGTGCCAGCAGCTTGAGAGGGGCAAATGAGCAGTTCTTC. Its translation: CASSLRGANEQFF.